A selection of T cell receptor beta chains follows, all from one sample in a study of T-cell reconstitution after alpha-beta-depleted transplantation in children. MiXCR, applied by TCRdb to the PCR reads, yields one record per CDR3 protein. The data hold 100,000 to 150,000 distinct CDR3 sequences, with 23% observed a single time. The material sequenced was PBMCs, mostly from graft donor cells, taken 180 days after TCRalphabeta/CD19-depleted stem cell transplant. The receptors stem from a male patient aged 2-15 years who had a stem cell transplant for chronic granulomatous disease, so the T cells may come from the graft donor. CDR3s include the opening cysteine and the closing phenylalanine or tryptophan. The D gene is left open where the match is weak. Clone size is not always given. Where it is, it says once, few, many or a class for expanded clones.

J	V	D	size	CDR3	DNA
TRBJ2-1	TRBV29-1	.	.	CSVETRAGYEQFF	TGCAGCGTTGAGACGCGGGCAGGCTATGAGCAGTTCTTC
TRBJ2-1	TRBV12-3/TRBV12-4	.	few	CASSPQGRTSYNEQFF	TGTGCCAGCAGTCCACAGGGACGGACCTCCTACAATGAGCAGTTCTTC
TRBJ2-3	TRBV12-3/TRBV12-4	.	.	CASSLEGRGTDTQYF	TGTGCCAGCAGTTTAGAAGGGCGGGGCACAGATACGCAGTATTTT
TRBJ2-2	TRBV6-2/TRBV6-3	.	many	CASSYLGTGELFF	TGTGCCAGCAGTTACCTGGGGACCGGGGAGCTGTTTTTT
TRBJ2-1	TRBV6-5	.	.	CASSWSTGTAYTYNEQFF	TGTGCCAGCAGTTGGTCAACCGGGACCGCATACACCTACAATGAGCAGTTCTTC
TRBJ2-3	TRBV15	.	.	CATSRDSRTYTGTDTQYF	TGTGCCACCAGCAGAGATTCGCGGACTTACACGGGCACAGATACGCAGTATTTT
TRBJ1-2	TRBV9	.	many	CASSAAGALYGYTF	TGTGCCAGCAGCGCTGCTGGGGCGCTCTATGGCTACACCTTC
TRBJ2-7	TRBV5-6	TRBD2	.	CASSPLAGLGSTEQYF	TGTGCCAGCAGCCCCCTTGCTGGACTAGGTTCTACCGAGCAGTACTTC
TRBJ2-2	TRBV7-2	TRBD2	many	CASSQLAGGSGELFF	TGTGCCAGCAGCCAACTAGCGGGAGGGTCCGGGGAGCTGTTTTTT
TRBJ1-2	TRBV25-1	TRBD1	few	CASSELIGQGSGYTF	TGTGCCAGCAGTGAATTAATCGGACAGGGTTCAGGCTACACCTTC
TRBJ2-3	TRBV9	.	.	CASTPGVLSTDTQYF	TGTGCCAGCACGCCCGGGGTATTATCCACAGATACGCAGTATTTT
TRBJ2-4	TRBV20-1	.	.	CSASGLANIQYF	TGCAGTGCTAGCGGCCTAGCAAACATTCAGTACTTC
TRBJ2-2	TRBV20-1	TRBD1	few	CSAVGQGAETGELFF	TGCAGTGCGGTAGGACAGGGGGCAGAAACCGGGGAGCTGTTTTTT
TRBJ2-2	TRBV12-3/TRBV12-4	.	.	CASSFFQGFGELFF	TGTGCCAGCAGTTTTTTTCAGGGGTTCGGGGAGCTTTTTTTT
TRBJ2-3	TRBV7-8	TRBD2	many	CASSLALLAGYTDTQYF	TGTGCCAGCAGCTTAGCCTTACTAGCGGGATACACAGATACGCAGTATTTT
TRBJ2-4	TRBV5-4	.	.	CASSPAPQGGRDIQYF	TGTGCCAGCAGCCCCGCTCCTCAGGGGGGGCGGGACATTCAGTACTTC
TRBJ2-1	TRBV6-2/TRBV6-3	.	.	CASTATENNEQFF	TGTGCCAGCACCGCTACAGAAAACAATGAGCAGTTCTTC
TRBJ2-3	TRBV5-1	TRBD1	.	CASSVDRVGDTQYF	TGCGCCAGCAGCGTTGACAGGGTTGGAGATACGCAGTATTTT
TRBJ2-3	TRBV2	.	few	CASSLGGADTQYF	TGTGCCAGCAGCCTGGGCGGAGCAGATACGCAGTATTTT
TRBJ1-4	TRBV29-1	.	many	CSVLQGTAEKLFF	TGCAGCGTCCTCCAGGGAACTGCGGAAAAACTGTTTTTT
TRBJ1-1	TRBV9	.	.	CASSPVGVEAFF	TGTGCCAGCAGCCCCGTGGGGGTTGAAGCTTTCTTT
TRBJ1-1	TRBV6-5	.	few	CASSYRGHAEAFF	TGTGCCAGCAGTTACCGGGGACACGCTGAAGCTTTCTTT
TRBJ2-7	TRBV29-1	TRBD1	once	CSVSGTGGSYEQYF	TGCAGCGTGTCCGGGACAGGGGGTTCCTACGAGCAGTACTTC
TRBJ2-2	TRBV29-1	TRBD2	many	CSVDTERGSNTGELFF	TGCAGCGTTGATACCGAGCGGGGATCGAACACCGGGGAGCTGTTTTTT
TRBJ2-2	TRBV11-2	.	many	CASSLGLLNTGELFF	TGTGCCAGCAGCCTCGGACTCCTGAACACCGGGGAGCTGTTTTTT
TRBJ2-6	TRBV7-3	.	many	CASSKSSGANVLTF	TGTGCCAGCAGCAAGAGCTCTGGGGCCAACGTCCTGACTTTC
TRBJ2-1	TRBV20-1	.	many	CSARDPKSGLRTTGQFF	TGCAGTGCTAGAGATCCAAAATCTGGTCTCCGGACTACCGGCCAGTTCTTC